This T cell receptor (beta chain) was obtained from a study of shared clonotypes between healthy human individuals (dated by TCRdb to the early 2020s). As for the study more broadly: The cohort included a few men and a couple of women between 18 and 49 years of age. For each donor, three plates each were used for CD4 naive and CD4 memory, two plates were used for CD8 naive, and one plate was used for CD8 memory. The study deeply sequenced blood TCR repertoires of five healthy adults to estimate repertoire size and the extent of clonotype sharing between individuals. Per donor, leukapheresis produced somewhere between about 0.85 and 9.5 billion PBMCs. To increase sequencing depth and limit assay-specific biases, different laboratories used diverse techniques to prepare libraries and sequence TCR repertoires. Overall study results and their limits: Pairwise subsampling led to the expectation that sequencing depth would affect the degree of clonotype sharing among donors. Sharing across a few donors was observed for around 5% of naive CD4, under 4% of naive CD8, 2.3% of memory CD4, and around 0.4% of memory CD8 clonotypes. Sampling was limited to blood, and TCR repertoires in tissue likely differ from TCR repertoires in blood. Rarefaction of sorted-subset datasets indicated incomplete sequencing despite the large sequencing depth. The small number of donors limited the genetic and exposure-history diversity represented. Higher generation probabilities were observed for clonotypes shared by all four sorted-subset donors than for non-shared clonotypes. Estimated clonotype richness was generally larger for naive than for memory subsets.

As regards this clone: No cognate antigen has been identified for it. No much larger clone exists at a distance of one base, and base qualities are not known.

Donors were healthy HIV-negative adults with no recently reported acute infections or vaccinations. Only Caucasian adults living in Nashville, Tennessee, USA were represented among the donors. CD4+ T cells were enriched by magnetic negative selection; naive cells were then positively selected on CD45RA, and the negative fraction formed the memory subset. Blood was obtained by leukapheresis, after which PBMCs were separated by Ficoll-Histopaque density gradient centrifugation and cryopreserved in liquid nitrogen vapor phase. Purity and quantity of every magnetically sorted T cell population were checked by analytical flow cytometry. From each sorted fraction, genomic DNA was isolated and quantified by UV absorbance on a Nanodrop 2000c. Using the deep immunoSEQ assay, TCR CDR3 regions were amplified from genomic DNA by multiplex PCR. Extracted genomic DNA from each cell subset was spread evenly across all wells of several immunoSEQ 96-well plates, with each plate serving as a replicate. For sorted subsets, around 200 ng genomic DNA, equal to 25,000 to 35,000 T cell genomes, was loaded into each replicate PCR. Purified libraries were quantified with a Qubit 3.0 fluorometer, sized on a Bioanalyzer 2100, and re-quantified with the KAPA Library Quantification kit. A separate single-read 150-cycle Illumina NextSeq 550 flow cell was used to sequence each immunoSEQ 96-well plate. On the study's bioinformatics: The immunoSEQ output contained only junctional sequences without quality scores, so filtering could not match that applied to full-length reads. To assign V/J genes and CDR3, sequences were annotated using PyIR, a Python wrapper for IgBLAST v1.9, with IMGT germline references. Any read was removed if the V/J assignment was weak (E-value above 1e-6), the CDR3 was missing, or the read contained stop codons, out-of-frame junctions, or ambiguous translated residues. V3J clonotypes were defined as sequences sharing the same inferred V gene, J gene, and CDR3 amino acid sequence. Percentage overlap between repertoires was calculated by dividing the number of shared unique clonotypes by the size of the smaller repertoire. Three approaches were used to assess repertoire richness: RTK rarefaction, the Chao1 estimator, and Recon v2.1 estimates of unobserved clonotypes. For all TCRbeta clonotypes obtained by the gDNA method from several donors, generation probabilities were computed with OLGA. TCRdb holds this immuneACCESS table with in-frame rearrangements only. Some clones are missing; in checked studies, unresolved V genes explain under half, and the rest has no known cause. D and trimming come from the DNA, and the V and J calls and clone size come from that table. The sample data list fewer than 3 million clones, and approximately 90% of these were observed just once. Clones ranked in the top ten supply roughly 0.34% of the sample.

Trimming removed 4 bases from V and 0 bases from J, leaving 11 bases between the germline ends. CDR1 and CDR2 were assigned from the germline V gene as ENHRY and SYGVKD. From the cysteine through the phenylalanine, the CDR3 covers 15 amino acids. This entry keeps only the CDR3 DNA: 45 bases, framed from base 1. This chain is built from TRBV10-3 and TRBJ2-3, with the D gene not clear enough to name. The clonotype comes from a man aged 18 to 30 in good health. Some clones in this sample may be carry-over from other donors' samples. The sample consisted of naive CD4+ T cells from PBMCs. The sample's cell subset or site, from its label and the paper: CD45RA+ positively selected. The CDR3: CAISADVGSTDTQYF. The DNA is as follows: TGTGCCATCAGTGCGGACGTTGGGAGCACAGATACGCAGTATTTT.